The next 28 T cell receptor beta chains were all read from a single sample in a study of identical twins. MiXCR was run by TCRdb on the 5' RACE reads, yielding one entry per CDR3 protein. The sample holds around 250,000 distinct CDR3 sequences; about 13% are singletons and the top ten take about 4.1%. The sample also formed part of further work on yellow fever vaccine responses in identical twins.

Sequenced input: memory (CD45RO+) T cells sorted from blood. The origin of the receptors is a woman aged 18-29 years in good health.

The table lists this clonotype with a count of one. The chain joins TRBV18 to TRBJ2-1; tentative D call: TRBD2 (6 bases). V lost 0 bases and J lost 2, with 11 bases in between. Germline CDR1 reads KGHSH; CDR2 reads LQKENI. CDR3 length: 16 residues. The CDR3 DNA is TGTGCCAGCTCACCACCCCTAGCGACCACCTACAATGAGCAGTTCTTC. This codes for CASSPPLATTYNEQFF.

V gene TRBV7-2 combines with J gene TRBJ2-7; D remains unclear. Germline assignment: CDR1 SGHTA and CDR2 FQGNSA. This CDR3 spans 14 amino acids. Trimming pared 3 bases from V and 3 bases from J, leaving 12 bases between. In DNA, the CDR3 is TGTGCCAGCAGCTTGGGTCCAACTGGCTACGAGCAGTACTTC. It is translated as CASSLGPTGYEQYF.

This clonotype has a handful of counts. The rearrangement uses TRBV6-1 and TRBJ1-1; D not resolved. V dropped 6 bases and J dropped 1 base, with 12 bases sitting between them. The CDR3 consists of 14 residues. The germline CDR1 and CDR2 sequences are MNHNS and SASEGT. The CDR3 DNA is TGTGCCAGCAGACTCCAGATTTCGAACACTGAAGCTTTCTTT. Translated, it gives CASRLQISNTEAFF.

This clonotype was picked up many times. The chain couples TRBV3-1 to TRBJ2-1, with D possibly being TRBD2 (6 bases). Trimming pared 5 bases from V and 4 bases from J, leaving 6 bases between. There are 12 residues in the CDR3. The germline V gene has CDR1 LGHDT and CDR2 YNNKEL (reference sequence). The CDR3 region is CASSGGYNEQFF. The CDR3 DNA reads TGTGCCAGCAGCGGAGGGTACAATGAGCAGTTCTTC.

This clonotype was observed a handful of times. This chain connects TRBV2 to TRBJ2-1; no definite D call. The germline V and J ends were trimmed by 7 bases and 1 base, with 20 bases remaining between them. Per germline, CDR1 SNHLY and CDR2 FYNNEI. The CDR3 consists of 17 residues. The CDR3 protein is CASIPITSRESYNEQFF. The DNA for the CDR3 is TGTGCCAGCATTCCAATCACTTCCCGAGAGTCCTACAATGAGCAGTTCTTC.

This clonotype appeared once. The CDR3 sequence: CASSRLAGASQETQYF. Written as DNA, the CDR3 is TGTGCCAGCAGCCGATTAGCGGGAGCATCCCAAGAGACCCAGTACTTC. The chain uses TRBV14 and TRBJ2-5, with 9 positions matching TRBD2. V trimming: 4 bases; J trimming: 1 base; junction bases outside the gene matches: 7. CDR3 length: 16 residues. CDR1 and CDR2 from the germline V gene are SGHDN and FVKESK.

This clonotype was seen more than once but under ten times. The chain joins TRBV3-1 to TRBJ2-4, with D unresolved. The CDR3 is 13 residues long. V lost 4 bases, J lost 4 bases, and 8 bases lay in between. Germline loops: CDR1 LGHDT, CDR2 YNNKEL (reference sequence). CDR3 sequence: CASSLTPKNIQYF. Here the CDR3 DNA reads TGTGCCAGCAGCCTTACACCGAAAAACATTCAGTACTTC.

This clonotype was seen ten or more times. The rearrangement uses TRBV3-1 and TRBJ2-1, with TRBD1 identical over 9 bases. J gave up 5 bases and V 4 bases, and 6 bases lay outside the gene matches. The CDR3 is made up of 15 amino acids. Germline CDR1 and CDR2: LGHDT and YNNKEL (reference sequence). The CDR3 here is CASSRTTGGHNEQFF. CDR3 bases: TGTGCCAGCAGCCGAACAACAGGGGGCCACAATGAGCAGTTCTTC.

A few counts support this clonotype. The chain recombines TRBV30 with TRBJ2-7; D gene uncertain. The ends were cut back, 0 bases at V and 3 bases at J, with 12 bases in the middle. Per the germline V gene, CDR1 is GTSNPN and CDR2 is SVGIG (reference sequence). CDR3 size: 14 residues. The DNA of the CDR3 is TGTGCCTGGAGTGTAGAGTGGGGAAACTACGAGCAGTACTTC. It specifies CAWSVEWGNYEQYF.

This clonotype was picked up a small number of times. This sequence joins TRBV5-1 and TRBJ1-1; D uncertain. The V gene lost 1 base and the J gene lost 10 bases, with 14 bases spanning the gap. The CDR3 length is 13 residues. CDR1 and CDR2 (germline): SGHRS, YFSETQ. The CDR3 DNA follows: TGCGCCAGCAGCTTGAGCCCCAATGTTGGAGCTTTCTTT. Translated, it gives CASSLSPNVGAFF.

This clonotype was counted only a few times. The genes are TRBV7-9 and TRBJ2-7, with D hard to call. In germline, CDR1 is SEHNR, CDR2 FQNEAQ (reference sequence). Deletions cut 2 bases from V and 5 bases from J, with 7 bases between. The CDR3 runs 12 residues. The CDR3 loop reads CASSLTWDEQYF. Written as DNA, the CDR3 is TGTGCCAGCAGCTTAACGTGGGACGAGCAGTACTTC.

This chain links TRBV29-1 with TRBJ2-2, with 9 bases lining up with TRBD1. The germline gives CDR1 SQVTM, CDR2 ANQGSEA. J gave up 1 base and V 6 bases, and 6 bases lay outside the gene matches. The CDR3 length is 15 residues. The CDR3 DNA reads TGCAGCGTGTCAGGGGACAGGGAGAACACCGGGGAGCTGTTTTTT. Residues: CSVSGDRENTGELFF.

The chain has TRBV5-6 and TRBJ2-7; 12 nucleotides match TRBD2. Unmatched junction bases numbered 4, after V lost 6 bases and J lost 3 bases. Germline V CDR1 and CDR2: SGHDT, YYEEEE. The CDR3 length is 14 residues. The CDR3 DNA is TGTGCCAGCAAAATACTAGCGGGAGGCTACGAGCAGTACTTC. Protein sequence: CASKILAGGYEQYF. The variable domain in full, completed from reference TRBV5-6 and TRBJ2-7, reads DAGVTQSPTHLIKTRGQQVTLRCSPKSGHDTVSWYQQALGQGPQFIFQYYEEEERQRGNFPDRFSGHQFPNYSSELNVNALLLGDSALYLCASKILAGGYEQYFGPGTRLTVT.

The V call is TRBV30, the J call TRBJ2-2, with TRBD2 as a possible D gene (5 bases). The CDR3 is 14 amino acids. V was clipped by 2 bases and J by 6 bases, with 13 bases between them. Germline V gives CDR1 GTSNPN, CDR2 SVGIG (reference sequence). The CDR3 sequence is CAWSTGKGSGELFF. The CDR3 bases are TGTGCCTGGAGTACGGGAAAGGGCTCCGGGGAGCTGTTTTTT. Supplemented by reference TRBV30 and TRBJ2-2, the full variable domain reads SQTIHQWPATLVQPVGSPLSLECTVEGTSNPNLYWYRQAAGRGLQLLFYSVGIGQISSEVPQNLSASRPQDRQFILSSKKLLLSDSGFYLCAWSTGKGSGELFFGEGSRLTVL.

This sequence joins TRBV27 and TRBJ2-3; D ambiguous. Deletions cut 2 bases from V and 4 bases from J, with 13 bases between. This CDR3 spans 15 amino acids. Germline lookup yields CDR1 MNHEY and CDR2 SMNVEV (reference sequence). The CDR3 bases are TGTGCCAGCAGTTTAAGAGTAGTTGGGCCAGATACGCAGTATTTT. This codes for CASSLRVVGPDTQYF.

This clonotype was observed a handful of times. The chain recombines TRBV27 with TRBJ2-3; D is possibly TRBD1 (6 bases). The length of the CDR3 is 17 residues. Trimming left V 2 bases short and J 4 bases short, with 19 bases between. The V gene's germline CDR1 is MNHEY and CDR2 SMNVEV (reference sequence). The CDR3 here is CASSLRFGGYTADTQYF. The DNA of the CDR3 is TGTGCCAGCAGTTTAAGGTTTGGGGGCTATACTGCAGATACGCAGTATTTT.

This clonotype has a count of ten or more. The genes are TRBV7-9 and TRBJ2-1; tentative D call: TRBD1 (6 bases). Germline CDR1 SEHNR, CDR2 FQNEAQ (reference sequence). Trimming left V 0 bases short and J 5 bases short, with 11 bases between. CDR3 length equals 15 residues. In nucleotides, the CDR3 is TGTGCCAGCAGCTTAGCCTACCCAGGGGACAATGAGCAGTTCTTC. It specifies CASSLAYPGDNEQFF. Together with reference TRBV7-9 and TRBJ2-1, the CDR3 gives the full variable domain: DTGVSQNPRHKITKRGQNVTFRCDPISEHNRLYWYRQTLGQGPEFLTYFQNEAQLEKSRLLSDRFSAERPKGSFSTLEIQRTEQGDSAMYLCASSLAYPGDNEQFFGPGTRLTVL.

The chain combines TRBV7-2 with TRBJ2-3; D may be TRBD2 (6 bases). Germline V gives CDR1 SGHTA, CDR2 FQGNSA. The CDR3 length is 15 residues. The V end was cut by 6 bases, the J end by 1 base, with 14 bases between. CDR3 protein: CASSQMWGGTDTQYF. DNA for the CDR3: TGTGCCAGCAGTCAAATGTGGGGGGGCACAGATACGCAGTATTTT.

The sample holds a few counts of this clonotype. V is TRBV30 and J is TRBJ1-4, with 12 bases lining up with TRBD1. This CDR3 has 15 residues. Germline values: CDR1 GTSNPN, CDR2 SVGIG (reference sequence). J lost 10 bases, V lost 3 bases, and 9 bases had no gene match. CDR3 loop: CAWRGQGADIGKLFF. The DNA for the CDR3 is TGTGCCTGGAGGGGACAGGGGGCCGATATAGGAAAACTGTTTTTT.

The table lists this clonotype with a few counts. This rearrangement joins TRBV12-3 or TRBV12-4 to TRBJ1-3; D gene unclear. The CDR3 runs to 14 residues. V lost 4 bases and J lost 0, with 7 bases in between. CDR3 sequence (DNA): TGTGCCAGCAGTTACCGAAGCTCTGGAAACACCATATATTTT. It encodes CASSYRSSGNTIYF.

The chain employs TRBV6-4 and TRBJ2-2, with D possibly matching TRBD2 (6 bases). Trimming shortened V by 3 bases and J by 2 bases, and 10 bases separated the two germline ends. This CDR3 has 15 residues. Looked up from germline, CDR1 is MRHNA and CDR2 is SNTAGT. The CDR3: CASSEEGENTGELFF. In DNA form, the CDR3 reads TGTGCCAGCAGTGAGGAGGGTGAAAACACCGGGGAGCTGTTTTTT.

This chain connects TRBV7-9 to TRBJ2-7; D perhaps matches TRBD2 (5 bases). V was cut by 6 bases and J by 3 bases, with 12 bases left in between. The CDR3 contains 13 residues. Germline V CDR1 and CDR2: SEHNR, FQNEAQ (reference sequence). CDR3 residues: CASRSPGDYEQYF. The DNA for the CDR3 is TGTGCCAGCAGATCCCCCGGGGACTACGAGCAGTACTTC. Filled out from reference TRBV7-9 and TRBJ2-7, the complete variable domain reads DTGVSQNPRHKITKRGQNVTFRCDPISEHNRLYWYRQTLGQGPEFLTYFQNEAQLEKSRLLSDRFSAERPKGSFSTLEIQRTEQGDSAMYLCASRSPGDYEQYFGPGTRLTVT.

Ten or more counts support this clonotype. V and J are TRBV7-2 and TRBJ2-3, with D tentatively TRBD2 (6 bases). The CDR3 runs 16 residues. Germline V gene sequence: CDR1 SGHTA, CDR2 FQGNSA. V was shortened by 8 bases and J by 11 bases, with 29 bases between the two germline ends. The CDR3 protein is CASQLTPGLTVVKQYF. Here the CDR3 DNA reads TGTGCCAGCCAGCTTACTCCGGGACTTACCGTTGTAAAGCAGTATTTT.

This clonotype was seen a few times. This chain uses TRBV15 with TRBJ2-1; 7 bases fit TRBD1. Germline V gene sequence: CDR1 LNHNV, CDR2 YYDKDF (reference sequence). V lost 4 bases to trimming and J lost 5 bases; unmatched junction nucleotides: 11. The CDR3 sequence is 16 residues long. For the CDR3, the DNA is TGTGCCACCAGCAACCCCTCCGGGGACAGACACAATGAGCAGTTCTTC. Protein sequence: CATSNPSGDRHNEQFF.

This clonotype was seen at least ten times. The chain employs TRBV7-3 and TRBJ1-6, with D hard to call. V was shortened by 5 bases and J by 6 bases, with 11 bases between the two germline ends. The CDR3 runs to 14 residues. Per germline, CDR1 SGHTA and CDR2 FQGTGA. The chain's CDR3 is CASSVTGANSPLHF. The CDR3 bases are TGTGCCAGCAGCGTGACTGGAGCTAATTCACCCCTCCACTTT.

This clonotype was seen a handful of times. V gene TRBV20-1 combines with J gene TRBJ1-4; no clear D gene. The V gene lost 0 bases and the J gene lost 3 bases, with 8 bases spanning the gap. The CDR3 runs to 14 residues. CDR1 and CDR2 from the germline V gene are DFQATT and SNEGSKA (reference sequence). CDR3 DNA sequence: TGCAGTGCTAGAGATCCGAGGTCTAATGAAAAACTGTTTTTT. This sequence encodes CSARDPRSNEKLFF.

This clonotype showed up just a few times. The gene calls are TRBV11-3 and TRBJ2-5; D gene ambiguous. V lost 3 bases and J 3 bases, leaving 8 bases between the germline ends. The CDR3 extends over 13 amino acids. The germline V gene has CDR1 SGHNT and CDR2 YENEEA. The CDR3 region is CASSFDKKETQYF. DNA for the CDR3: TGTGCCAGCAGCTTTGACAAGAAAGAGACCCAGTACTTC.

CDR3 region: CAISEGQIYGYTF. Here the CDR3 DNA reads TGTGCCATCAGTGAGGGACAGATTTATGGCTACACCTTC. The chain combines TRBV10-3 with TRBJ1-2; the D gene is possibly TRBD1 (6 bases). The germline CDR1 and CDR2 sequences are ENHRY and SYGVKD. V lost 2 bases and J 5 bases, leaving 9 bases between the germline ends. CDR3 length: 13 amino acids.